Listed below are T cell receptor beta chains from one sample, sequenced in a study of T cell responses to AZD1222 COVID-19 vaccine. Assay used: immunoSEQ multiplex PCR; TCRdb lists only in-frame clones, some missing. The top ten clones hold approximately 1.5% of a sample with 140,000 to 150,000 clones, roughly nine tenths of them seen once. The sample in question was peripheral blood, obtained on day 0 of AZD1222 vaccination. The receptors shown here come from an adult in good health. CDR3s include the opening cysteine and the closing phenylalanine or tryptophan. Fields, in order: D gene, clone size, V gene, J gene, CDR3 length, CDR3 DNA, CDR3 protein. D genes are given only for firm matches. Clone size is not always given. Where it is, it says once, few, many or a class for expanded clones.

D: TRBD1
size: .
V: TRBV4-3
J: TRBJ2-7
length: 16
DNA: TGCGCCAGCAGCCAAGGGACAGGGGGCGGCACCTACGAGCAGTACTTC
CDR3: CASSQGTGGGTYEQYF

D: .
size: .
V: TRBV18
J: TRBJ1-6
length: 13
DNA: TGTGCCAGCTCACCAAACCCTAATTCACCCCTCCACTTT
CDR3: CASSPNPNSPLHF

D: .
size: .
V: TRBV19
J: TRBJ1-1
length: 11
DNA: TGTGCCAGTAGTTTTTCCATGGAAGCTTTCTTT
CDR3: CASSFSMEAFF

D: .
size: .
V: TRBV5-1
J: TRBJ1-1
length: 15
DNA: TGCGCCAGCAGCTTAGTTTCAGGGGTGAACACTGAAGCTTTCTTT
CDR3: CASSLVSGVNTEAFF

D: .
size: .
V: TRBV7-8
J: TRBJ2-3
length: 12
DNA: TGTGCCAGCAGCCCCGGAACAGATACGCAGTATTTT
CDR3: CASSPGTDTQYF

D: TRBD1
size: .
V: TRBV6-6
J: TRBJ1-1
length: 14
DNA: TGTGCCAGCAGTTTGAGACAGGGGAACACTGAAGCTTTCTTT
CDR3: CASSLRQGNTEAFF

D: .
size: .
V: TRBV27
J: TRBJ2-2
length: 14
DNA: TGTGCCAGCAGTTTAAGACGTAGGACCGGGGAGCTGTTTTTT
CDR3: CASSLRRRTGELFF

D: .
size: .
V: TRBV5-6
J: TRBJ1-6
length: 18
DNA: TGTGCCAGCAGCTTGGCAGGACAATTTCGCTCCTATAATTCACCCCTCCACTTT
CDR3: CASSLAGQFRSYNSPLHF

D: TRBD2
size: .
V: TRBV6-2/TRBV6-3
J: TRBJ2-5
length: 20
DNA: TGTGCCAGCAGTTACAGTCCGGCTAGCGGGAGCTTAGTAGTACTGGAGACCCAGTACTTC
CDR3: CASSYSPASGSLVVLETQYF

D: TRBD1
size: .
V: TRBV28
J: TRBJ1-4
length: 14
DNA: TGTGCCAGCAGTACCAACGGACAGGTAGAAAAACTGTTTTTT
CDR3: CASSTNGQVEKLFF

D: .
size: .
V: TRBV11-3
J: TRBJ2-7
length: 13
DNA: TGTGCCAGCAGCCCAGTCCGAGGTCAGCTGGTTTACTTC
CDR3: CASSPVRGQLVYF

D: .
size: .
V: TRBV7-9
J: TRBJ1-6
length: 16
DNA: TGTGCCAGCAGCTTATCCTCGCCCTCCTATAATTCACCCCTCCACTTT
CDR3: CASSLSSPSYNSPLHF

D: .
size: .
V: TRBV21-1
J: TRBJ1-5
length: 18
DNA: TGTGCCAGCAGCAAAAATCGGGACAGATCGATACGGACTCAGCCCCAGCATTTT
CDR3: CASSKNRDRSIRTQPQHF

D: .
size: .
V: TRBV2
J: TRBJ2-7
length: 13
DNA: TGTGCCAGCGGTCAGTCGACCAACTACGAGCAGTACTTC
CDR3: CASGQSTNYEQYF

D: .
size: once
V: TRBV10-3
J: TRBJ1-4
length: 13
DNA: TGTGCCACCGGAGAGGGTGGTAATGAAAAACTGTTTTTT
CDR3: CATGEGGNEKLFF

D: .
size: .
V: TRBV7-8
J: TRBJ1-4
length: 15
DNA: TGTGCCAGCAGCCATCTGGTTGCAACTAATGAAAAACTGTTTTTT
CDR3: CASSHLVATNEKLFF

D: .
size: .
V: TRBV5-5
J: TRBJ2-3
length: 15
DNA: TGTGCCAGCAGCACCCGATGGGATAGCACAGATACGCAGTATTTT
CDR3: CASSTRWDSTDTQYF

D: .
size: .
V: TRBV12-3/TRBV12-4
J: TRBJ2-3
length: 13
DNA: TGTGCCAGCAGTTTTGGTCTCTCAGATACGCAGTATTTT
CDR3: CASSFGLSDTQYF

D: TRBD1
size: .
V: TRBV7-9
J: TRBJ2-2
length: 16
DNA: TGTGCCAGCAGCACAATTCAGGGGGCGAACACCGGGGAGCTGTTTTTT
CDR3: CASSTIQGANTGELFF

D: .
size: .
V: TRBV5-1
J: TRBJ2-3
length: 14
DNA: TGCGCCAGCAGCTTGGAGCGGACGACAGATACGCAGTATTTT
CDR3: CASSLERTTDTQYF

D: .
size: .
V: TRBV18
J: TRBJ1-4
length: 16
DNA: TGTGCCAGCTCCTCTAGCGCGCAGAATGGGAATGAAAAACTGTTTTTT
CDR3: CASSSSAQNGNEKLFF

D: TRBD1
size: .
V: TRBV27
J: TRBJ1-2
length: 14
DNA: TGTGCCAGCAAGCCCCAGGGGGTTGACTATGGCTACACCTTC
CDR3: CASKPQGVDYGYTF

D: .
size: .
V: TRBV19
J: TRBJ2-5
length: 14
DNA: TGTGCCAGTAGTCTGAAAGGTATGGGAGAGACCCAGTACTTC
CDR3: CASSLKGMGETQYF

D: TRBD1
size: few
V: TRBV13
J: TRBJ1-1
length: 13
DNA: TGTGCCAGCAGCAGGGACAGGAACACTGAAGCTTTCTTT
CDR3: CASSRDRNTEAFF

D: .
size: .
V: TRBV11-1
J: TRBJ1-2
length: 15
DNA: TGTGCCAGCAGCACAGGGTTTTCCCCCAACTATGGCTACACCTTC
CDR3: CASSTGFSPNYGYTF

D: TRBD2
size: few
V: TRBV18
J: TRBJ2-3
length: 16
DNA: TGTGCCAGCTCCCCCGGACTAGCGGGTCGCACAGATACGCAGTATTTT
CDR3: CASSPGLAGRTDTQYF

D: .
size: .
V: TRBV25-1
J: TRBJ2-2
length: 13
DNA: TGTGCCAGCACCATGGGGGGCACCGGGGAGCTGTTTTTT
CDR3: CASTMGGTGELFF

D: .
size: .
V: TRBV5-8
J: TRBJ2-1
length: 13
DNA: TGTGCCAGCAGCCCGGGGGTGAACAATGAGCAGTTCTTC
CDR3: CASSPGVNNEQFF

D: .
size: once
V: TRBV27
J: TRBJ2-6
length: 12
DNA: TGTGCCAGCAAGTCTGGGGCCAACGTCCTGACTTTC
CDR3: CASKSGANVLTF

D: .
size: .
V: TRBV7-2
J: TRBJ2-1
length: 19
DNA: TGTGCCAGCAGCTTAGTGCCTTTCCTTTCGGGAGCAAGGAACAATGAGCAGTTCTTC
CDR3: CASSLVPFLSGARNNEQFF

D: .
size: once
V: TRBV25-1
J: TRBJ2-7
length: 15
DNA: TGTGCCAGCAGTGAACGGGGTGTCTTGTCCTACGAGCAGTACTTC
CDR3: CASSERGVLSYEQYF

D: .
size: .
V: TRBV28
J: TRBJ2-5
length: 16
DNA: .
CDR3: CASIPRTGGFLETQYF

D: .
size: .
V: TRBV6-5
J: TRBJ1-4
length: 14
DNA: TGTGCCAGCACCAAAACTGCAACTAATGAAAAACTGTTTTTT
CDR3: CASTKTATNEKLFF

D: .
size: .
V: TRBV7-2
J: TRBJ2-2
length: 14
DNA: TGTGCCAGCAGCTTATCGAGGGGCACCGGGGAGCTGTTTTTT
CDR3: CASSLSRGTGELFF

D: .
size: .
V: TRBV29-1
J: TRBJ1-1
length: 13
DNA: TGCAGCGTTTGGGGGGGCACCTCCTCTGAAGCTTTCTTT
CDR3: CSVWGGTSSEAFF

D: .
size: .
V: TRBV6-1
J: TRBJ2-5
length: 14
DNA: TGTGCCAGCAGCCACACGGCCTTACAAGAGACCCAGTACTTC
CDR3: CASSHTALQETQYF